Below are 25 T cell receptor beta chains sequenced from a single sample in a study of T cell changes during pregnancy in multiple sclerosis. TCRdb's copy holds only in-frame clones and misses some; the assay was immunoSEQ multiplex PCR. The sample includes 75,000 to 95,000 clones, 93% seen only once; the top ten take 2.5%. Sequencing was performed on peripheral blood, taken in the second trimester of pregnancy. The receptors originated from a female donor with multiple sclerosis, enrolled in a pregnancy study.

This clone has a single count. V and J are TRBV25-1 and TRBJ2-3, with D possibly matching TRBD1 (6 bases). This CDR3 has 13 amino acids. V lost 5 bases and J 2 bases, leaving 8 bases between the germline ends. Germline values: CDR1 MGHDK, CDR2 SYGVNS. CDR3 coding DNA: TGTGCCAGCAGTCAGGGGTTCACAGATACGCAGTATTTT. It yields the protein CASSQGFTDTQYF.

This clone showed up just once. The chain recombines TRBV6-1 with TRBJ1-2, with 8 bases lining up with TRBD1. This CDR3 region has 12 residues. In germline, CDR1 is MNHNS, CDR2 SASEGT. V was pared by 5 bases and J by 6 bases, with 2 bases of the junction left unmatched. The CDR3 loop is CASSLTGDGYTF. CDR3 DNA: TGTGCCAGCAGTTTGACAGGGGATGGCTACACCTTC.

V and J are TRBV7-9 and TRBJ2-1; 10 bases agree with TRBD2. Per the germline V gene, CDR1 is SEHNR and CDR2 is FQNEAQ (reference sequence). The CDR3 is 15 amino acids. Losses at the gene ends were 6 bases for V and 2 bases for J; bases not matched to a gene: 4. CDR3 in DNA: TGTGCCAGCAGGGATAGCGGGGGGCCCTACAATGAGCAGTTCTTC. Encoded protein: CASRDSGGPYNEQFF.

The chain joins TRBV11-3 to TRBJ2-2; D unclear. Germline V gene data show CDR1 as SGHNT and CDR2 as YENEEA. CDR3 size: 13 residues. V was shortened by 5 bases and J by 5 bases, with 9 bases between the two germline ends. The CDR3 here is CASSKPGTGELFF. The CDR3 DNA follows: TGTGCCAGCAGCAAGCCCGGGACCGGGGAGCTGTTTTTT.

The chain carries TRBV7-7 and TRBJ2-5, with 9 bases that match TRBD1. CDR3 size: 14 residues. Germline V CDR1 and CDR2: SSHAT, FNYEAQ (reference sequence). V trimming: 5 bases; J trimming: 4 bases; junction bases outside the gene matches: 5. CDR3 DNA sequence: TGTGCCAGCAGCACACAACAGGGGGCAGAGACCCAGTACTTC. Its translation: CASSTQQGAETQYF.

Notes on this clone: The germline gene is not matched at one end of the junction; a read error may be the cause. V is TRBV7-3 and J is TRBJ2-1; no clear D. Germline assignment: CDR1 SGHTA and CDR2 FQGTGA. The CDR3 spans 15 residues. The CDR3 coding sequence is TGTGCCAGCAGCCTAACTTTTAGCCGCCAGAATGAGCAGTTCTTC. It codes for CASSLTFSRQNEQFF.

The chain has TRBV29-1 and TRBJ2-7; possibly TRBD2 for D (5 bases). V was pared by 5 bases and J by 1 base, with 18 bases between. There are 15 residues in the CDR3. The germline V gene encodes CDR1 SQVTM and CDR2 ANQGSEA. The CDR3 DNA sequence: TGCAGCGTTACCTTCAGGCAGCGGCTTTCCTACGAGCAGTACTTC. It codes for CSVTFRQRLSYEQYF.

The chain has TRBV19 and TRBJ2-1; the match to TRBD1 covers 8 bases. CDR1 and CDR2 from the germline V gene are LNHDA and SQIVND (reference sequence). The CDR3 has 13 amino acids. Unmatched junction bases numbered 6, after V lost 7 bases and J lost 7 bases. CDR3 in amino acids: CASTRTGWNEQFF. The CDR3, as DNA: TGTGCCAGTACCAGGACAGGGTGGAATGAGCAGTTCTTC.

The chain employs TRBV27 and TRBJ2-7; the match to TRBD2 covers 8 bases. The CDR3 is 14 amino acids. The germline gives CDR1 MNHEY, CDR2 SMNVEV (reference sequence). J lost 3 bases, V lost 3 bases, and 4 bases had no gene match. CDR3 sequence (DNA): TGTGCCAGCAGTTTCTCGCTAGCGGGCTACGAGCAGTACTTC. Residues: CASSFSLAGYEQYF.

The genes are TRBV7-2 and TRBJ2-7, with D perhaps matching TRBD2 (5 bases). V lost 5 bases to trimming and J lost 4 bases, with 12 bases between them. The CDR3 is made up of 13 amino acids. Germline V lookup: CDR1 SGHTA, CDR2 FQGNSA. The CDR3: CASSPDYPYEQYF. CDR3 in DNA: TGTGCCAGCAGCCCAGACTACCCTTACGAGCAGTACTTC.

V is TRBV10-3 and J is TRBJ1-4; 8 bases line up with TRBD1. The CDR3 extends over 15 amino acids. Germline V gene lookup returns CDR1 ENHRY and CDR2 SYGVKD. With 2 bases clipped from V and 8 bases from J, the junction kept 7 bases outside the gene matches. CDR3 DNA sequence: TGTGCCATCAGTGAGAACACAGGGGGTCGGGAAAAACTGTTTTTT. This codes for CAISENTGGREKLFF.

The V and J genes are TRBV5-4 and TRBJ1-6, with 7 bases identical to TRBD1. The junction had 4 bases not matched to a gene; V was cut back by 3 bases and J by 4 bases. Germline lookup yields CDR1 SGHNT and CDR2 YYREEE (reference sequence). The length of the CDR3 is 15 residues. CDR3: CASSSGQTYNSPLHF. The CDR3 DNA is TGTGCCAGCAGCTCGGGACAGACGTATAATTCACCCCTCCACTTT.

V usage is TRBV6-5 and J usage is TRBJ1-1, with 8 bases identical to TRBD1. V lost 2 bases, J lost 6 bases, and 2 bases stayed unmatched. CDR1 is MNHEY and CDR2 is SVGAGI in the germline V gene. The CDR3 loop spans 13 amino acids. The CDR3 coding sequence is TGTGCCAGCAGTTACCGACAGGGGCCTGAAGCTTTCTTT. It specifies CASSYRQGPEAFF.

This chain uses TRBV25-1 with TRBJ2-7; TRBD2 might be the D (6 bases). The V gene lost 11 bases and the J gene lost 7 bases, with 18 bases spanning the gap. Germline V gene sequence: CDR1 MGHDK, CDR2 SYGVNS. This CDR3 comprises 12 residues. CDR3 region: CASRRSAGEQYF. Here the CDR3 DNA reads TGTGCCTCCCGGAGGTCGGCGGGGGAGCAGTACTTC.

The CDR3 bases are TGTGCCAGCAGTGGTAGCGGGGCATACAATGAGCAGTTCTTC. It yields the protein CASSGSGAYNEQFF. The gene calls are TRBV2 and TRBJ2-1; 8 nucleotides match TRBD2. This CDR3 is built from 14 residues. CDR1 and CDR2 (germline): SNHLY, FYNNEI. Trimming at V came to 4 bases and at J to 4 bases, leaving 3 bases not matched to a gene.

J is TRBJ2-1 and V is TRBV18, with 11 positions matching TRBD2. Germline loops: CDR1 KGHSH, CDR2 LQKENI. J gave up 8 bases and V 6 bases, and 12 bases lay outside the gene matches. CDR3 size: 16 residues. The CDR3 region has the DNA TGTGCCAGCTCCCCAAGGCGTAGCGGGGGGGCCGATGAGCAGTTCTTC. Translated, it gives CASSPRRSGGADEQFF.

Details on this clone: Germline is not matched at one junction end, which may reflect a read error. The chain couples TRBV7-7 to TRBJ2-1, with TRBD1 identical over 11 bases. The CDR3 length is 16 residues. In germline, CDR1 is SSHAT, CDR2 FNYEAQ (reference sequence). The CDR3 sequence: CASSRYRDRGENEQFF. CDR3 coding DNA: TGTGCTAGCAGCAGATACCGGGACAGGGGGGAGAATGAGCAGTTCTTC.

The chain carries TRBV10-3 and TRBJ2-1; 7 bases align to TRBD2. V lost 8 bases, J lost 0 bases, and 4 bases stayed unmatched. The CDR3 spans 14 residues. The germline V gene encodes CDR1 ENHRY and CDR2 SYGVKD. The CDR3 sequence is CAIVRGDSYNEQFF. CDR3 nucleotides: TGTGCCATCGTCCGGGGGGACTCCTACAATGAGCAGTTCTTC.

This clone was picked up one time. The V call is TRBV5-4, the J call TRBJ2-3; D possibly corresponds to TRBD2 (6 bases). The CDR3 has 17 residues. V dropped 4 bases and J dropped 4 bases, with 22 bases sitting between them. CDR1 is SGHNT, CDR2 YYREEE, per germline (reference sequence). For the CDR3, the DNA is TGTGCCAGCAGCCCCTTTATCGGGGAGGTCGTGGCAGATACGCAGTATTTT. This translates into CASSPFIGEVVADTQYF.

The chain couples TRBV5-6 to TRBJ1-4; tentative D call: TRBD1 (6 bases). The V and J ends lost 4 bases and 7 bases respectively, with 17 bases between them. CDR3 length: 15 amino acids. Germline-derived CDR1 and CDR2 are SGHDT and YYEEEE. The CDR3 protein is CASSHWTADFEKLFF. The CDR3 nucleotides are TGTGCCAGCAGCCATTGGACAGCCGATTTTGAAAAACTGTTTTTT.

This clone was counted once. This chain connects TRBV10-3 to TRBJ2-7, with 10 positions matching TRBD1. The V gene end was trimmed by 6 bases and the J gene end by 1 base; junction bases not matched to a gene: 9. Germline-derived CDR1 and CDR2 are ENHRY and SYGVKD. CDR3 size: 16 residues. Here the CDR3 reads CAIRDTGGQGSYEQYF. CDR3 sequence (DNA): TGTGCCATCAGAGATACGGGGGGACAGGGGTCCTACGAGCAGTACTTC.

The V call is TRBV5-6, the J call TRBJ1-4, with D possibly TRBD1 on 5 matching bases. Germline CDR1 SGHDT, CDR2 YYEEEE. This CDR3 spans 19 amino acids. Between the trimmed V and J ends, which lost 9 bases and 0 bases, there was a span of 27 bases. This CDR3 is CANRGPSDTSTATNEKLFF. The CDR3 DNA reads as TGTGCCAATCGAGGACCTTCGGACACCTCGACCGCAACTAATGAAAAACTGTTTTTT. The full variable domain, in which reference TRBV5-6 and TRBJ1-4 provide the parts outside the CDR3, is DAGVTQSPTHLIKTRGQQVTLRCSPKSGHDTVSWYQQALGQGPQFIFQYYEEEERQRGNFPDRFSGHQFPNYSSELNVNALLLGDSALYLCANRGPSDTSTATNEKLFFGSGTQLSVL.

This rearrangement joins TRBV7-3 to TRBJ2-2, with 8 bases fitting TRBD2. The CDR3 contains 16 residues. In germline, CDR1 is SGHTA, CDR2 FQGTGA. Trimming removed 5 bases from V and 7 bases from J; junction bases left unmatched: 12. The CDR3 nucleotides are TGTGCCAGCAGCCTCGAACCCGGGGGGGCGGGCGGGGAGCTGTTTTTT. Residues: CASSLEPGGAGGELFF.

This chain uses TRBV23-1 with TRBJ1-4, with 9 bases fitting TRBD1. TRBV23-1 falls under the ORF class, with uncertain function. V shed 10 bases and J 4 bases; nucleotides not matched to a gene: 4. The length of the CDR3 is 13 residues. For the CDR3, the DNA is TGCGCCACCCACAGGGGGCTTAATGAAAAACTGTTTTTT. It yields the protein CATHRGLNEKLFF.

This chain uses TRBV6-5 with TRBJ1-3; D ambiguous. This CDR3 spans 14 amino acids. V shed 5 bases and J shed 0 bases, with 8 bases lying between them. Germline CDR1 reads MNHEY; CDR2 reads SVGAGI. CDR3 residues: CASSPEGSGNTIYF. The CDR3 bases are TGTGCCAGCAGTCCGGAGGGCTCTGGAAACACCATATATTTT.